This TCR beta chain was captured in a study of blood T cell repertoires in COVID-19. Study context: From T cells, B-cell-depleted T cells, or PBMCs came the material, which was cDNA or gDNA.

This clone has more than one count but fewer than ten. Per the original data handling: Nucleated cell number was recorded as an estimate derived from reference gene primer amplification. Using immunoSEQ multiplex PCR, the repertoire was profiled, and TCRdb retains in-frame clones only, with some absent. The D gene and trimming were derived from the DNA, and the V and J assignments and clone size from that table. The sample has over 200,000 clones; over 70% are singletons. CDR3 size: 12 residues. Germline CDR1 reads SEHNR; CDR2 reads FQNEAQ (reference sequence). Trimming pared 11 bases from V and 0 bases from J, leaving 11 bases between.

The sequencing sample was made of PBMCs or T cells enriched from blood (not recorded which). The origin of this receptor is a woman aged 25 to 45 who had been exposed to COVID-19. The chain uses TRBV7-9 and TRBJ2-7; D perhaps matches TRBD2 (5 bases). The CDR3, as DNA: TGTGCCTCGGACCGGGACTCCTACGAGCAGTACTTC. Translation: CASDRDSYEQYF.